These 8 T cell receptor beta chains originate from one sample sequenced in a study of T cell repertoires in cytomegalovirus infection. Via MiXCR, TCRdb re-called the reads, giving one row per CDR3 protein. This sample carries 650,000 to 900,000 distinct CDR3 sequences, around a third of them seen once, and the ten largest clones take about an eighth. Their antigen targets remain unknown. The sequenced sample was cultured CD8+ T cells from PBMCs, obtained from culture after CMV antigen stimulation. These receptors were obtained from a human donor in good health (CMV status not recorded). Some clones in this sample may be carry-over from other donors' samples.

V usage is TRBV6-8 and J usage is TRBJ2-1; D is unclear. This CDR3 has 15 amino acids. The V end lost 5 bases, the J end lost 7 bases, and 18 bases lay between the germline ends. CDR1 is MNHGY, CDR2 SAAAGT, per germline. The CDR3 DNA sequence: TGTGCCAGCAGTCTCCTCCTGGGATATTTAAATGAGCAGTTCTTC. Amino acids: CASSLLLGYLNEQFF.

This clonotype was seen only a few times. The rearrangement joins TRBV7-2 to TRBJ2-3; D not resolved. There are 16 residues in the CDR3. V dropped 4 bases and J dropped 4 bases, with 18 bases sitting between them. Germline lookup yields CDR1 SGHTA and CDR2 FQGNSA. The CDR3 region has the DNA TGTGCCAGCAGCTCCCCGGGTTTTTCCTGGGCAGATACGCAGTATTTT. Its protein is CASSSPGFSWADTQYF.

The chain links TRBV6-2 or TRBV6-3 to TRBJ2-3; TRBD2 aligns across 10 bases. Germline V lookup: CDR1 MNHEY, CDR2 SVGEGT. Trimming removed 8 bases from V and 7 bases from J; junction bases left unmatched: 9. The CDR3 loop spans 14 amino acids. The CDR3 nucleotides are TGTGCCAGCCGGCCGAGCGGGGGGGCAAATACGCAGTATTTT. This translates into CASRPSGGANTQYF.

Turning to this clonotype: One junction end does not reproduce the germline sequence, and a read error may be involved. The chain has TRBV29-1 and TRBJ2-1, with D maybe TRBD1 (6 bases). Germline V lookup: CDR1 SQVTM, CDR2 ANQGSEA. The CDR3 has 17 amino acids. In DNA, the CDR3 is TGCAGCGTAGAAGGTCACCGGGACACCCCGACGTACAATGAGCAGTTCTTC. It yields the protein CSVEGHRDTPTYNEQFF.

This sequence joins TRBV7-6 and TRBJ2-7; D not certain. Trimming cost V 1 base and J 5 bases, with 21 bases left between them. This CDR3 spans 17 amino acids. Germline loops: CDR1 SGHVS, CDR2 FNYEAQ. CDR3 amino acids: CASSLGITYPYNDEQYF. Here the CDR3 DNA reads TGTGCCAGCAGCTTAGGTATCACCTACCCATATAATGACGAGCAGTACTTC.

The DNA for the CDR3 is TGTGCCAGCAGCCAAGATCGAGGGGCGAACTACGAGCAGTACTTC. Encoded protein: CASSQDRGANYEQYF. The rearrangement uses TRBV3-1 and TRBJ2-7; the D gene could be TRBD1 or TRBD2 (5 bases each). Trimming took 0 bases from V and 3 from J, leaving 12 bases between them. The length of the CDR3 is 15 residues. In germline, CDR1 is LGHDT, CDR2 YNNKEL (reference sequence).

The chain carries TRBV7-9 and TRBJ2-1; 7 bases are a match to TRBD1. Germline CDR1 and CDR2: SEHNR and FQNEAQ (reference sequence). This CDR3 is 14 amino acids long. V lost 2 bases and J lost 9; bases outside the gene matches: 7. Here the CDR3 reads CASSLRQGRSEQFF. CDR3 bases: TGTGCCAGCAGCTTACGACAGGGAAGGAGTGAGCAGTTCTTC.

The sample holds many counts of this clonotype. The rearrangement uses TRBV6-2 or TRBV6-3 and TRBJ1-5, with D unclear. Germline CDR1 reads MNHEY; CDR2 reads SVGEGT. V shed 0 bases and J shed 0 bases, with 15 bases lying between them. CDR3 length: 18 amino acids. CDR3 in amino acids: CASSYSKTTFYSNQPQHF. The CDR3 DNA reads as TGTGCCAGCAGTTACTCGAAAACGACATTCTATAGCAATCAGCCCCAGCATTTT.